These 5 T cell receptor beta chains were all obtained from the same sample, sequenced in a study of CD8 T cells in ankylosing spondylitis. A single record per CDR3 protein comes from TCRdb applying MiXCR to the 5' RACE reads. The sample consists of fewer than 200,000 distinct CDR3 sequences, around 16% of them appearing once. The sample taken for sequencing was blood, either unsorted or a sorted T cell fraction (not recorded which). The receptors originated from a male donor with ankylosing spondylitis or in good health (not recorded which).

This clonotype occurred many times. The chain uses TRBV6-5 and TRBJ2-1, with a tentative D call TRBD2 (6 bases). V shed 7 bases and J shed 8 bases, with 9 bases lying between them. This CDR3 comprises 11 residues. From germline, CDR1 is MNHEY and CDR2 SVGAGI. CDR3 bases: TGTGCCAGCACCCAGCGGGATGAGCAGTTCTTC. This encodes CASTQRDEQFF.

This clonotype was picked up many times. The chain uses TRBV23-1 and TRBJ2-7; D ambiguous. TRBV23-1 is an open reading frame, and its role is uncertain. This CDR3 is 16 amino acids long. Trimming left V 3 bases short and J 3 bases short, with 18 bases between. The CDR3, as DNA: TGCGCCAGCAGTCAGCCCCCCCTGGCAGACCGCTACGAGCAGTACTTC. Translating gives CASSQPPLADRYEQYF.

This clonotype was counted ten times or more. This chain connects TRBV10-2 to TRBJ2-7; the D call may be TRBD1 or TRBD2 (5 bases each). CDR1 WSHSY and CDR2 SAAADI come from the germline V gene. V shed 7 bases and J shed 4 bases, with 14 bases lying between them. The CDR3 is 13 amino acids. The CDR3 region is CASKARGLYEQYF. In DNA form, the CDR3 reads TGCGCCAGCAAGGCGAGGGGCCTGTACGAGCAGTACTTC.

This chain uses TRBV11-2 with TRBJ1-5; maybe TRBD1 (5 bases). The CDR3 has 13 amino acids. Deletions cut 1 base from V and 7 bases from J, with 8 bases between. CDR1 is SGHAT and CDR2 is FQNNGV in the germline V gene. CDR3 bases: TGTGCCAGCAGCTTAGGGTACAGGCAGCCCCAGCATTTT. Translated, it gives CASSLGYRQPQHF.

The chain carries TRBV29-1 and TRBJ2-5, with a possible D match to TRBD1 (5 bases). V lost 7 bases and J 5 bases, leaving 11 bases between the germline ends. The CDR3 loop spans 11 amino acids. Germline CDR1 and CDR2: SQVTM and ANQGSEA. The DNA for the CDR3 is TGCAGCGAAGGGGTCATGGAGACCCAGTACTTC. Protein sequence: CSEGVMETQYF. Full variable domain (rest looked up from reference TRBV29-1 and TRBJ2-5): SAVISQKPSRDICQRGTSLTIQCQVDSQVTMMFWYRQQPGQSLTLIATANQGSEATYESGFVIDKFPISRPNLTFSTLTVSNMSPEDSSIYLCSEGVMETQYFGPGTRLLVL.